The source of this T cell receptor (beta chain) is a study of neoadjuvant anti-PD-1 for oral cavity cancer. Study-level information: Non-progressing patients received a fourth nivolumab dose near day 43, then surgery on days 50-56.

The V gene lost 4 bases and the J gene lost 6 bases, with 11 bases spanning the gap. CDR1 is SGHDT and CDR2 is YYEEEE in the germline V gene. The CDR3 has 13 residues. Of note for this clone: Its target is not known.

Time point indicated: after neoadjuvant nivolumab, at surgical resection. General study points: Higher pretreatment blood Treg/Th17 ratios correlated with higher pretreatment blood and lower post-treatment tumor TCRbeta clonality.

The assay was immunoSEQ multiplex PCR, and TCRdb's table has in-frame clones only and misses some. The sample carries about 9,900 clones, 64% recorded once. The receptor comes from a person aged 35-79 years with oral cavity squamous cell carcinoma. The chain employs TRBV5-6 and TRBJ2-1; D uncertain. Sequences were derived from PBMCs, sampled after nivolumab (anti-PD-1) treatment. As DNA, the CDR3 is TGTGCCAGCAGCCCCCCGGGCATCAATGAGCAGTTCTTC. Translating gives CASSPPGINEQFF.